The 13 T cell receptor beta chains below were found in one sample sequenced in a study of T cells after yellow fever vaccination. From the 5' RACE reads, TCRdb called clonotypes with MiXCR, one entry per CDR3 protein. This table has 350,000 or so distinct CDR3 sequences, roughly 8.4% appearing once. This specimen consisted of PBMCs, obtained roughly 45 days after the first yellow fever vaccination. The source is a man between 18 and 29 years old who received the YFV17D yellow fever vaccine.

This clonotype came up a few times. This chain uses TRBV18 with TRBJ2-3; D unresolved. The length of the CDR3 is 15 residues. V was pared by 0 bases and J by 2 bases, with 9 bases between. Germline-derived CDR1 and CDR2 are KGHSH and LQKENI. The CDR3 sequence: CASSPPNLPTDTQYF. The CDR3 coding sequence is TGTGCCAGCTCACCACCGAACCTCCCCACAGATACGCAGTATTTT.

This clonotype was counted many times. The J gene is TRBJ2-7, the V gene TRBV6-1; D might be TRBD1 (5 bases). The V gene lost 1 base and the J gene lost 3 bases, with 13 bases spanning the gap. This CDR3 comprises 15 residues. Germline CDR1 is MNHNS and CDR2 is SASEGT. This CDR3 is CASSEGSGQLYEQYF. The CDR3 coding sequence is TGTGCCAGCAGTGAAGGGTCAGGGCAGCTCTACGAGCAGTACTTC.

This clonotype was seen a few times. The CDR3: CASSLRILGSEAFF. The CDR3, as DNA: TGCGCCAGCAGCCTCCGGATCCTGGGATCTGAAGCTTTCTTT. The chain carries TRBV5-1 and TRBJ1-1; D remains unclear. V lost 4 bases and J lost 6, with 16 bases in between. In germline, CDR1 is SGHRS, CDR2 YFSETQ. This CDR3 has 14 amino acids.

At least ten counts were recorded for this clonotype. CDR3 bases: TGCAGTGCAGGACCTCAGATGAACACTGAAGCTTTCTTT. It yields the protein CSAGPQMNTEAFF. The chain joins TRBV20-1 to TRBJ1-1; D is unclear. Trimming removed 6 bases at V and 0 bases at J, with 11 bases between. The CDR3 runs to 13 residues. Germline CDR1 DFQATT, CDR2 SNEGSKA (reference sequence).

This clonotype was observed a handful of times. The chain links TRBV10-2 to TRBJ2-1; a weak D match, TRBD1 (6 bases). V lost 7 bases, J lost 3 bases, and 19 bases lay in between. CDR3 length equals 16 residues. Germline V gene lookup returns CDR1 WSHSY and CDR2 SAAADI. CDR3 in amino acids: CASNSVAGADYNEQFF. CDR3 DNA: TGCGCCAGCAACTCGGTAGCAGGGGCGGACTACAATGAGCAGTTCTTC.

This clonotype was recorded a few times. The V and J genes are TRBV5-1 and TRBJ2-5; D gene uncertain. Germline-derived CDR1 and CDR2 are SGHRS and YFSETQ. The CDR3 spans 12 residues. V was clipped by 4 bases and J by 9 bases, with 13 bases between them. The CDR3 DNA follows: TGCGCCAGCAGCCCGGAGTCTCGGGCCCAGTACTTC. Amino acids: CASSPESRAQYF. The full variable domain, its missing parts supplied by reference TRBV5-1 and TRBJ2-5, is KAGVTQTPRYLIKTRGQQVTLSCSPISGHRSVSWYQQTPGQGLQFLFEYFSETQRNKGNFPGRFSGRQFSNSRSEMNVSTLELGDSALYLCASSPESRAQYFGPGTRLLVL.

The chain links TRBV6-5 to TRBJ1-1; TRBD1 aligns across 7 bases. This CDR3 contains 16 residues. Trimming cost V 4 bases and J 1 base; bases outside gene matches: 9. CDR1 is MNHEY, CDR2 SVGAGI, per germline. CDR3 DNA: TGTGCCAGCAGTTCATACAAGACAGGGCGGAACACTGAAGCTTTCTTT. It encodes CASSSYKTGRNTEAFF.

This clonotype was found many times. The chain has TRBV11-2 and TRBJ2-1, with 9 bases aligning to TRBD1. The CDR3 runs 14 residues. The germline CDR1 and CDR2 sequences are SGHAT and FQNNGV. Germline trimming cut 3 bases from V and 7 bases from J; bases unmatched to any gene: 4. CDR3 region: CASSFPDRGNEQFF. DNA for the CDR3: TGTGCCAGCAGCTTCCCCGACAGGGGGAATGAGCAGTTCTTC. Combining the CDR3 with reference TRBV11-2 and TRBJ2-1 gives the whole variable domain EAGVAQSPRYKIIEKRQSVAFWCNPISGHATLYWYQQILGQGPKLLIQFQNNGVVDDSQLPKDRFSAERLKGVDSTLKIQPAKLEDSAVYLCASSFPDRGNEQFFGPGTRLTVL.

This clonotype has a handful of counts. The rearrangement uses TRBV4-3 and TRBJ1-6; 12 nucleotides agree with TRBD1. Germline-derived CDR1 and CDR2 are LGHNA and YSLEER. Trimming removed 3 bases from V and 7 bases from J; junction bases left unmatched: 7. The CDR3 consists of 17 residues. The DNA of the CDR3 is TGCGCCAGCAGCCATGGGGACAGGGGGCAGGGGAATTCACCCCTCCACTTT. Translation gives CASSHGDRGQGNSPLHF.

The CDR3 DNA sequence: TGTGCCAGCAGCTTAGAAAGCGGCGGCAGGGGTTATGAAAAACTGTTTTTT. Amino acids: CASSLESGGRGYEKLFF. The chain couples TRBV7-6 to TRBJ1-4, with a weak D call TRBD1 (6 bases). This CDR3 spans 17 amino acids. Germline CDR1 and CDR2: SGHVS and FNYEAQ. V lost 1 base and J 6 bases, leaving 18 bases between the germline ends.

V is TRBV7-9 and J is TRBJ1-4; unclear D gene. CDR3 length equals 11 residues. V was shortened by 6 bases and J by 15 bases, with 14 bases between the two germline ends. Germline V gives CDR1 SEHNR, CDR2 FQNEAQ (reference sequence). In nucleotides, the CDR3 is TGTGCCAGCAGTTCCGGGCCATGGTTGTTTTTT. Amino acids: CASSSGPWLFF.

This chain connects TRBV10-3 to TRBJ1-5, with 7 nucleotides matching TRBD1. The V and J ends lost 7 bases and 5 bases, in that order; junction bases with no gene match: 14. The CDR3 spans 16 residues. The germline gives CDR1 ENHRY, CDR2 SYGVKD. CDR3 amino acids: CAINLPGQLKDQPQHF. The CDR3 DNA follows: TGTGCCATCAATTTACCGGGACAGCTAAAAGATCAGCCCCAGCATTTT.

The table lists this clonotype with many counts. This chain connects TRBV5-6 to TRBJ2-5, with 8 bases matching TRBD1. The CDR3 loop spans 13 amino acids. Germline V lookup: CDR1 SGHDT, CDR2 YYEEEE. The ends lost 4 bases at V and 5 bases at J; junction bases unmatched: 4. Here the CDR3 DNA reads TGTGCCAGCAGCGTGACAGGGGACGAGACCCAGTACTTC. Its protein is CASSVTGDETQYF.